This T cell receptor beta chain was recovered during a study of CD8 T cells in ankylosing spondylitis. Study-level results: A TCR beta motif made of fewer than ten highly homologous variants seemed typical of ankylosing spondylitis blood. The clones that were linked to disease were reported to be significantly enriched in matched synovial fluid samples from ankylosing spondylitis patients. In peripheral blood, disease-linked CD8+ clones occurred at relatively low frequencies.

The authors made TCR beta libraries by quantitative 5'-RACE with molecular barcodes. TCRdb fed the 5' RACE reads into MiXCR, producing one record per CDR3 protein. The data show a few hundred thousand distinct CDR3 sequences, 7.3% seen once. A note on this clonotype: Its cognate antigen is unknown. A read error may account for a junction end that differs from germline.

The sequenced sample was blood, either unsorted or a sorted T cell fraction (not recorded which). The clonotype was recovered from a male donor with ankylosing spondylitis.

CDR3 sequence: CAGSRGREDTQYF. CDR3 bases: TGTGCCGGCAGTCGTGGTCGGGAAGATACGCAGTATTTT. V and J are TRBV12-3 or TRBV12-4 and TRBJ2-3; tentatively, D is TRBD2 (5 bases). The length of the CDR3 is 13 residues.